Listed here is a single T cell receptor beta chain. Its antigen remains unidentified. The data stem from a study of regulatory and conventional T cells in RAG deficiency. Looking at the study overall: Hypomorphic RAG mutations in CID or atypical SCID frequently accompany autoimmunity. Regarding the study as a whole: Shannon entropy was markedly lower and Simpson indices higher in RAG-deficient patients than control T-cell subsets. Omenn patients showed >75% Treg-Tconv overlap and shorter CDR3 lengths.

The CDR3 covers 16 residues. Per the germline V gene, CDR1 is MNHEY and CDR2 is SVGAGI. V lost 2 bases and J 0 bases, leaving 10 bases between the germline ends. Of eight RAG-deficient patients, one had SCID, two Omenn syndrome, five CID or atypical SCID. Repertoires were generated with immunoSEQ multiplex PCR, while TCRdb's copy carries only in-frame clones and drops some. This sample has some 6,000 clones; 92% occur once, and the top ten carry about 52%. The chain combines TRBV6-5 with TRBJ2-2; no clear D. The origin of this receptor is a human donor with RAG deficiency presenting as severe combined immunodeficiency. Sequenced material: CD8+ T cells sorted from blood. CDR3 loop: CASSYQQWPNTGELFF. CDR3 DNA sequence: TGTGCCAGCAGTTACCAACAATGGCCGAACACCGGGGAGCTGTTTTTT.